This TCR beta chain stems from a study of T cell repertoires in cytomegalovirus infection. Study background: Matching HLA type and CMV infection were both indicated by public TCR beta signatures. Whole-study results and caveats: Dominant in the ex vivo response were TCR beta clonotypes restricted by HLA-C and specific for CMV.

Each CDR3 protein is one row after TCRdb ran MiXCR on the reads. The repertoire holds some 900,000 distinct CDR3 sequences, with less than 35% as singletons. This clonotype was seen only a few times. Its antigen remains unknown. The TCR sequence derives from a human donor in good health (CMV status not recorded). Some clones in this sample may be carry-over from other donors' samples. Sample: cultured CD8+ T cells from PBMCs, taken from culture after CMV antigen stimulation.

The CDR3, as DNA: TGTGCCAGCAGCTTACGAAGGGAAACTGGAAACACCATATATTTT. Translation: CASSLRRETGNTIYF. The rearrangement uses TRBV5-4 and TRBJ1-3, with no clear D. V was cut by 2 bases and J by 2 bases, with 11 bases left in between. CDR1 is SGHNT and CDR2 is YYREEE in the germline V gene (reference sequence). This CDR3 spans 15 amino acids. Supplemented by reference TRBV5-4 and TRBJ1-3, the full variable domain reads ETGVTQSPTHLIKTRGQQVTLRCSSQSGHNTVSWYQQALGQGPQFIFQYYREEENGRGNFPPRFSGLQFPNYSSELNVNALELDDSALYLCASSLRRETGNTIYFGEGSWLTVV.